One sample yielded the 22 T cell receptor beta chains listed below, sequenced in a study of blood T cell repertoires in COVID-19. Assay used: immunoSEQ multiplex PCR; TCRdb lists only in-frame clones, some missing. The table lists 150,000 to 200,000 clones, roughly 87% of them singletons, with less than 5% in the top ten. The material sequenced was peripheral blood. The receptors originated from a woman aged 60-75 years who had recovered from COVID-19.

CDR3 region: CASSRQVAYEQYF. The CDR3 DNA sequence: TGTGCCAGCAGTCGACAGGTCGCCTACGAGCAGTACTTC. V and J are TRBV6-2 or TRBV6-3 and TRBJ2-7, with D perhaps TRBD1 (6 bases). Germline V lookup: CDR1 MNHEY, CDR2 SVGEGT. V was cut by 5 bases and J by 2 bases, with 10 bases left in between. This CDR3 has 13 amino acids.

The chain combines TRBV5-1 with TRBJ2-5; maybe TRBD1 (6 bases). Germline CDR1 SGHRS, CDR2 YFSETQ. The CDR3 covers 14 residues. Trimming took 2 bases from V and 5 from J, leaving 13 bases between them. CDR3 sequence: CASSFGRGRETQYF. As DNA, the CDR3 is TGCGCCAGCAGCTTCGGCAGGGGCCGGGAGACCCAGTACTTC.

This clone was seen just once. The chain carries TRBV11-2 and TRBJ2-7, with no clear D. Germline CDR1 is SGHAT and CDR2 is FQNNGV. This CDR3 comprises 14 residues. Between the trimmed V and J ends, which lost 1 base and 4 bases, there was a span of 11 bases. The CDR3 spells CASSLAATHYEQYF. The CDR3 DNA reads TGTGCCAGCAGCTTAGCCGCGACACATTACGAGCAGTACTTC.

The rearrangement uses TRBV7-9 and TRBJ2-5, with D perhaps TRBD1 (6 bases). This CDR3 comprises 16 residues. CDR1 is SEHNR and CDR2 is FQNEAQ in the germline V gene (reference sequence). V lost 0 bases and J 0 bases, leaving 11 bases between the germline ends. The CDR3 loop is CASSLAKGVYQETQYF. DNA of the CDR3: TGTGCCAGCAGCTTAGCTAAGGGGGTATACCAAGAGACCCAGTACTTC.

This clone occurred once. The chain recombines TRBV7-6 with TRBJ1-2; perhaps TRBD1 as D (6 bases). CDR1 is SGHVS, CDR2 FNYEAQ, per germline. The CDR3 loop spans 18 amino acids. V dropped 4 bases and J dropped 2 bases, with 23 bases sitting between them. CDR3 residues: CASSSYGGIRRGNYGYTF. The CDR3 DNA reads as TGTGCCAGCAGCTCCTATGGGGGAATACGTAGGGGGAACTATGGCTACACCTTC.

J is TRBJ2-3 and V is TRBV2; 7 bases are a match to TRBD2. This CDR3 is 16 amino acids long. The ends lost 0 bases at V and 1 base at J; junction bases unmatched: 4. Germline V gene sequence: CDR1 SNHLY, CDR2 FYNNEI. In nucleotides, the CDR3 is TGTGCCAGCAGTGAAGCGAGGAGCGGGGGCACAGATACGCAGTATTTT. The encoded protein is CASSEARSGGTDTQYF.

In this sample, this clone turned up once. The chain recombines TRBV28 with TRBJ1-5; D is possibly TRBD1 (5 bases). Trimming took 4 bases from V and 2 from J, leaving 9 bases between them. Germline V gene data show CDR1 as MDHEN and CDR2 as SYDVKM. The CDR3 is 14 residues long. The CDR3 region is CASSSGPGNQPQHF. The CDR3 coding sequence is TGTGCCAGCAGTTCAGGGCCCGGCAATCAGCCCCAGCATTTT.

CDR3 DNA sequence: TGCGCCAGCAGCTTGTCGGGACAGGGGCACTCCTACGAGCAGTACTTC. Its translation: CASSLSGQGHSYEQYF. The chain has TRBV5-1 and TRBJ2-7, with TRBD1 identical over 10 bases. Looked up from germline, CDR1 is SGHRS and CDR2 is YFSETQ. The V and J ends lost 1 base and 0 bases, in that order; junction bases with no gene match: 4. The CDR3 is made up of 16 amino acids. The full variable domain, in which reference TRBV5-1 and TRBJ2-7 provide the parts outside the CDR3, is KAGVTQTPRYLIKTRGQQVTLSCSPISGHRSVSWYQQTPGQGLQFLFEYFSETQRNKGNFPGRFSGRQFSNSRSEMNVSTLELGDSALYLCASSLSGQGHSYEQYFGPGTRLTVT.

The chain has TRBV4-2 and TRBJ2-3; 11 nucleotides match TRBD2. In germline, CDR1 is LGHNA, CDR2 YNFKEQ. The CDR3 loop spans 18 amino acids. The V segment lost 5 bases and the J segment 2 bases; nucleotides outside the gene matches: 12. CDR3 sequence reads: CASSLRVPSGGNTDTQYF. CDR3 sequence (DNA): TGTGCCAGCAGCTTAAGGGTCCCTAGCGGGGGGAACACAGATACGCAGTATTTT.

This chain connects TRBV4-3 to TRBJ2-1; the D gene is possibly TRBD2 (5 bases). This CDR3 region has 13 residues. Trimming pared 2 bases from V and 6 bases from J, leaving 8 bases between. Germline V gene data show CDR1 as LGHNA and CDR2 as YSLEER. CDR3 DNA sequence: TGCGCCAGCAGCCAAATCCTAGCCAATGAGCAGTTCTTC. This codes for CASSQILANEQFF.

The V and J genes are TRBV18 and TRBJ1-1; possibly TRBD1 for D (6 bases). Germline V gives CDR1 KGHSH, CDR2 LQKENI. The CDR3 runs 13 residues. Trimming stripped 5 bases from V and 0 bases from J, with 7 bases between. As DNA, the CDR3 is TGTGCCAGCTCAACAGGGATGAACACTGAAGCTTTCTTT. Protein product: CASSTGMNTEAFF.

CDR3 in DNA: TGCGCCAGCAGCTTGGACTCTGCCACTGAAGCTTTCTTT. Its translation is CASSLDSATEAFF. The chain links TRBV5-1 to TRBJ1-1; D is undetermined. The CDR3 has 13 amino acids. Deletions cut 0 bases from V and 4 bases from J, with 7 bases between. The germline gives CDR1 SGHRS, CDR2 YFSETQ.

This clone appeared a single time. The rearrangement joins TRBV4-1 to TRBJ1-4; tentatively, D is TRBD1 (6 bases). This CDR3 spans 17 amino acids. Trimming pared 0 bases from V and 0 bases from J, leaving 11 bases between. Germline values: CDR1 MGHRA, CDR2 YSYEKL. CDR3 in amino acids: CASSQDKRTATNEKLFF. The DNA for the CDR3 is TGCGCCAGCAGCCAAGATAAAAGGACAGCAACTAATGAAAAACTGTTTTTT.

The chain joins TRBV11-1 to TRBJ2-7; D possibly corresponds to TRBD2 (6 bases). This CDR3 region has 14 residues. Germline V gene data show CDR1 as SGHAT and CDR2 as FQDESV (reference sequence). Trimming removed 2 bases from V and 2 bases from J, with 10 bases in between. The CDR3 spells CASSLIGGPYEQYF. CDR3 coding DNA: TGTGCCAGCAGCTTAATCGGGGGACCCTACGAGCAGTACTTC.

This clone has just one count. This rearrangement joins TRBV9 to TRBJ1-3; D remains ambiguous. CDR3 length: 15 residues. The ends were cut back, 4 bases at V and 0 bases at J, with 11 bases in the middle. CDR1 is SGDLS and CDR2 is YYNGEE in the germline V gene. In nucleotides, the CDR3 is TGTGCCAGCAGCCCCGGACTGGTCTCTGGAAACACCATATATTTT. The encoded protein is CASSPGLVSGNTIYF.

CDR3 coding DNA: TGTGCCAGCAGACTAGGGACAAGAGGACGGACCTCTGGGGCCAACGTCCTGACTTTC. It is translated as CASRLGTRGRTSGANVLTF. The genes are TRBV28 and TRBJ2-6; tentatively, D is TRBD1 (6 bases). V gave up 6 bases and J gave up 0 bases, with 21 bases separating them. The CDR3 extends over 19 amino acids. Germline V CDR1 and CDR2: MDHEN, SYDVKM.

V is TRBV7-9 and J is TRBJ1-2; possibly TRBD1 for D (5 bases). Between the trimmed V and J ends, which lost 7 bases and 7 bases, there was a span of 13 bases. Germline loops: CDR1 SEHNR, CDR2 FQNEAQ (reference sequence). CDR3 size: 12 residues. The CDR3 loop reads CASTLGAIGYTF. In nucleotides, the CDR3 is TGTGCCAGCACCCTAGGGGCGATTGGCTACACCTTC.

The chain recombines TRBV4-3 with TRBJ2-4; 8 nucleotides align to TRBD1. CDR1 and CDR2 (germline): LGHNA, YSLEER. V was clipped by 4 bases and J by 6 bases; unmatched bases: 5. CDR3 length equals 14 residues. The CDR3 nucleotides read TGCGCCAGCAGCCCAAGACAGGGGAGAAACATTCAGTACTTC. Translating gives CASSPRQGRNIQYF.

This clone was seen a single time. This chain uses TRBV5-1 with TRBJ2-1, with D tentatively TRBD2 (5 bases). The CDR3 sequence is 14 residues long. Germline V gene lookup returns CDR1 SGHRS and CDR2 YFSETQ. V shed 1 base and J shed 9 bases, with 14 bases lying between them. CDR3 sequence reads: CASSLWGGRGEQFF. CDR3 DNA: TGCGCCAGCAGCTTGTGGGGTGGCCGGGGTGAGCAGTTCTTC. Together with reference TRBV5-1 and TRBJ2-1, the CDR3 gives the full variable domain: KAGVTQTPRYLIKTRGQQVTLSCSPISGHRSVSWYQQTPGQGLQFLFEYFSETQRNKGNFPGRFSGRQFSNSRSEMNVSTLELGDSALYLCASSLWGGRGEQFFGPGTRLTVL.

The genes are TRBV2 and TRBJ1-4, with D possibly TRBD1 on 5 matching bases. Deletions cut 7 bases from V and 0 bases from J, with 9 bases between. This CDR3 region has 14 residues. Germline CDR1 and CDR2: SNHLY and FYNNEI. CDR3 in DNA: TGTGCCAGCAAACCAGGGCCAACTAATGAAAAACTGTTTTTT. Translated, it gives CASKPGPTNEKLFF.

This clone was seen a handful of times. The chain links TRBV6-5 to TRBJ1-1, with D maybe TRBD1 (6 bases). The CDR3 loop spans 15 amino acids. V lost 5 bases and J lost 8, with 21 bases in between. CDR1 and CDR2 (germline): MNHEY, SVGAGI. The CDR3 spells CASSPPGHQAPEAFF. CDR3 coding DNA: TGTGCCAGCAGTCCTCCGGGACACCAAGCCCCCGAAGCTTTCTTT.

The genes are TRBV4-1 and TRBJ2-3; 13 bases fit TRBD2. The CDR3 contains 19 residues. Losses at the gene ends were 0 bases for V and 3 bases for J; bases not matched to a gene: 9. Germline lookup yields CDR1 MGHRA and CDR2 YSYEKL. CDR3 loop: CASSQDRTSGGAITDTQYF. The CDR3 DNA sequence: TGCGCCAGCAGCCAAGATAGAACTAGCGGGGGGGCTATAACAGATACGCAGTATTTT.